The 29 T cell receptor beta chains presented below share a single source sample, sequenced in a study of CXCR3-negative and CXCR3-positive naive CD8 T cells. Via 5' RACE with UMI labels, TRB cDNA libraries were prepared. With the 5' RACE reads reprocessed, TCRdb shows one record per CDR3 protein and no DNA. This sample carries approximately 100,000 distinct CDR3 sequences, with around 1.7% going to the ten biggest clones. Input material: naive CXCR3- CD8+ T cells from blood. Subset meaning: CD45RO-CCR7+CD27+CD95- naive CD8+ T cells lacking CXCR3 (TNR3-). Receptors were obtained from a human donor in good health. Some clones in this sample may be carry-over from other donors' samples.

This chain links TRBV13 with TRBJ1-2; lacking DNA, the TRBD1 call made by TCRdb goes unchecked. Germline V CDR1 and CDR2: PRHDT, FYEKMQ (reference sequence). The CDR3 has 15 amino acids. The CDR3 reads CASSLGPGQVYGYTF.

The chain combines TRBV29-1 with TRBJ2-1; the D gene TCRdb calls, TRBD2, cannot be checked with no DNA. Germline V gives CDR1 SQVTM, CDR2 ANQGSEA. The CDR3 runs 19 residues. The CDR3 loop is CSVEIPPRTSGIPYNEQFF.

The rearrangement links TRBV29-1 to TRBJ2-1; as DNA is missing, the TRBD1 call by TCRdb cannot be tested. This CDR3 comprises 15 residues. Germline CDR1 and CDR2: SQVTM and ANQGSEA. The CDR3: CSVSLPGHLNNEQFF.

The rearrangement joins TRBV3-1 to TRBJ2-2; TCRdb's assignment of TRBD1 cannot be checked, as there is no DNA. Per the germline V gene, CDR1 is LGHDT and CDR2 is YNNKEL (reference sequence). The CDR3 loop spans 16 amino acids. CDR3 amino acids: CASSQDPGGSAGELFF.

The genes are TRBV5-6 and TRBJ1-5. CDR1 and CDR2 (germline): SGHDT, YYEEEE. This CDR3 has 13 residues. CDR3 amino acids: CASSSPPDQPQHF.

The chain links TRBV4-1 to TRBJ2-1. CDR1 and CDR2 (germline): MGHRA, YSYEKL. This CDR3 has 13 amino acids. CDR3 protein: CASSQGGYNEQFF.

The V gene is TRBV20-1, the J gene TRBJ2-7; TCRdb indicates TRBD1, and absent DNA this call remains unverified. Germline loops: CDR1 DFQATT, CDR2 SNEGSKA (reference sequence). The CDR3 runs 13 residues. CDR3 in amino acids: CSARMPGLAEQYF.

V usage is TRBV5-1 and J usage is TRBJ2-7; TCRdb outputs TRBD1, but without DNA this stays unchecked. This CDR3 spans 15 amino acids. Germline assignment: CDR1 SGHRS and CDR2 YFSETQ. The CDR3: CASSLLQGAIYEQYF. Full variable domain (remainder filled in from reference TRBV5-1 and TRBJ2-7): KAGVTQTPRYLIKTRGQQVTLSCSPISGHRSVSWYQQTPGQGLQFLFEYFSETQRNKGNFPGRFSGRQFSNSRSEMNVSTLELGDSALYLCASSLLQGAIYEQYFGPGTRLTVT.

The rearrangement uses TRBV28 and TRBJ1-5; as DNA is missing, the TRBD1 call by TCRdb cannot be tested. Germline V gene data show CDR1 as MDHEN and CDR2 as SYDVKM. CDR3 size: 17 residues. The CDR3 here is CASSSKREAYSNQPQHF.

J is TRBJ2-3 and V is TRBV14; TCRdb's assignment of TRBD1 cannot be checked, as there is no DNA. Germline V gene data show CDR1 as SGHDN and CDR2 as FVKESK. CDR3 size: 15 residues. This CDR3 reads CASSQVQGSTDTQYF.

The chain has TRBV29-1 and TRBJ1-3. The germline V gene has CDR1 SQVTM and CDR2 ANQGSEA. The CDR3 has 13 amino acids. Here the CDR3 reads CSVEVPPGNTIYF.

The chain is built from TRBV7-9 and TRBJ2-1; TCRdb outputs TRBD2, but without DNA this stays unchecked. CDR3 length: 18 amino acids. The germline gives CDR1 SEHNR, CDR2 FQNEAQ (reference sequence). The CDR3 here is CASSWKMMGLAGDNEQFF.

The rearrangement joins TRBV7-9 to TRBJ2-3; the TRBD1 assignment by TCRdb is unverifiable without DNA. The CDR3 runs to 16 residues. Germline CDR1 and CDR2: SEHNR and FQNEAQ (reference sequence). The CDR3 protein is CASSLTYGGDSDTQYF.

The chain recombines TRBV6-5 with TRBJ1-4. Germline V CDR1 and CDR2: MNHEY, SVGAGI. The CDR3 covers 15 residues. CDR3 in amino acids: CASGPLALLNEKLFF.

The genes are TRBV5-5 and TRBJ1-1; the D call from TCRdb, TRBD1, cannot be confirmed without DNA. Germline V CDR1 and CDR2: SGHKS, YYEKEE (reference sequence). The CDR3 spans 14 residues. The CDR3 here is CASRATQGATEAFF. Full variable domain (rest looked up from reference TRBV5-5 and TRBJ1-1): DAGVTQSPTHLIKTRGQQVTLRCSPISGHKSVSWYQQVLGQGPQFIFQYYEKEERGRGNFPDRFSARQFPNYSSELNVNALLLGDSALYLCASRATQGATEAFFGQGTRLTVV.

The chain employs TRBV10-3 and TRBJ2-3; as DNA is missing, the TRBD1 call by TCRdb cannot be tested. The CDR3 has 14 residues. CDR1 is ENHRY, CDR2 SYGVKD, per germline. The CDR3 loop reads CAISDRDNTDTQYF.

The chain has TRBV14 and TRBJ2-2; TCRdb picks TRBD1, but there is no DNA to check that call. Germline V lookup: CDR1 SGHDN, CDR2 FVKESK. The CDR3 covers 14 residues. The chain's CDR3 is CASSQGGLIGELFF. Supplemented by reference TRBV14 and TRBJ2-2, the full variable domain reads EAGVTQFPSHSVIEKGQTVTLRCDPISGHDNLYWYRRVMGKEIKFLLHFVKESKQDESGMPNNRFLAERTGGTYSTLKVQPAELEDSGVYFCASSQGGLIGELFFGEGSRLTVL.

The chain has TRBV29-1 and TRBJ2-2; the TRBD1 assignment by TCRdb is unverifiable without DNA. This CDR3 spans 14 amino acids. Germline CDR1 is SQVTM and CDR2 is ANQGSEA. This CDR3 reads CSVEQGTNTGELFF.

V usage is TRBV6-2 or TRBV6-3 and J usage is TRBJ2-3; TCRdb's D call of TRBD1 is untestable without DNA. Germline V gene sequence: CDR1 MNHEY, CDR2 SVGEGT. The CDR3 loop spans 14 amino acids. CDR3 sequence reads: CASTPGGATDTQYF.

V and J are TRBV19 and TRBJ2-7. Looked up from germline, CDR1 is LNHDA and CDR2 is SQIVND (reference sequence). The CDR3 consists of 13 residues. The CDR3 reads CASSIASSYEQYF.

The chain employs TRBV20-1 and TRBJ1-1. Germline CDR1 reads DFQATT; CDR2 reads SNEGSKA (reference sequence). The CDR3 consists of 13 residues. The chain's CDR3 is CSAREGGDTEAFF.

The chain has TRBV6-2 or TRBV6-3 and TRBJ1-2; the TCRdb D gene call, TRBD1, has no DNA to confirm it. The CDR3 extends over 12 amino acids. Germline lookup yields CDR1 MNHEY and CDR2 SVGEGT. CDR3 sequence reads: CASSPPGQRGSF.

The rearrangement links TRBV15 to TRBJ2-1; TCRdb lists TRBD1, though no DNA is available to test this call. Germline V gene data show CDR1 as LNHNV and CDR2 as YYDKDF (reference sequence). The CDR3 is 15 residues long. CDR3: CATSSHRGLYNEQFF. The variable domain in full, completed from reference TRBV15 and TRBJ2-1, reads DAMVIQNPRYQVTQFGKPVTLSCSQTLNHNVMYWYQQKSSQAPKLLFHYYDKDFNNEADTPDNFQSRRPNTSFCFLDIRSPGLGDTAMYLCATSSHRGLYNEQFFGPGTRLTVL.

This rearrangement joins TRBV5-1 to TRBJ2-1. The CDR3 spans 15 residues. Germline lookup yields CDR1 SGHRS and CDR2 YFSETQ. CDR3 sequence reads: CASSLFQGSYNEQFF.

The chain has TRBV5-6 and TRBJ1-5; there is no DNA to check the TCRdb D call of TRBD1. This CDR3 contains 16 residues. Germline V CDR1 and CDR2: SGHDT, YYEEEE. The CDR3 sequence is CASSLTGAGGNQPQHF.

V usage is TRBV30 and J usage is TRBJ1-1; absent DNA, TCRdb's TRBD1 call cannot be checked. The CDR3 contains 13 residues. Germline lookup yields CDR1 GTSNPN and CDR2 SVGIG (reference sequence). The chain's CDR3 is CAWDVGQKTEAFF.

The chain couples TRBV29-1 to TRBJ2-2; TCRdb reports TRBD1, a call that lacks DNA to check it against. The CDR3 has 17 residues. Germline assignment: CDR1 SQVTM and CDR2 ANQGSEA. CDR3: CSVEEPHRGRVTGELFF.

J is TRBJ2-1 and V is TRBV13; TCRdb selects TRBD2, and the lack of DNA leaves this call unchecked. In germline, CDR1 is PRHDT, CDR2 FYEKMQ (reference sequence). This CDR3 comprises 13 residues. CDR3 loop: CASSWTGGNEQFF.

The chain is built from TRBV23-1 and TRBJ2-7. TRBV23-1 is treated as an ORF (open reading frame) with a function not yet certain. The CDR3 is 12 residues long. CDR3 loop: CASSQWVYEQYF.